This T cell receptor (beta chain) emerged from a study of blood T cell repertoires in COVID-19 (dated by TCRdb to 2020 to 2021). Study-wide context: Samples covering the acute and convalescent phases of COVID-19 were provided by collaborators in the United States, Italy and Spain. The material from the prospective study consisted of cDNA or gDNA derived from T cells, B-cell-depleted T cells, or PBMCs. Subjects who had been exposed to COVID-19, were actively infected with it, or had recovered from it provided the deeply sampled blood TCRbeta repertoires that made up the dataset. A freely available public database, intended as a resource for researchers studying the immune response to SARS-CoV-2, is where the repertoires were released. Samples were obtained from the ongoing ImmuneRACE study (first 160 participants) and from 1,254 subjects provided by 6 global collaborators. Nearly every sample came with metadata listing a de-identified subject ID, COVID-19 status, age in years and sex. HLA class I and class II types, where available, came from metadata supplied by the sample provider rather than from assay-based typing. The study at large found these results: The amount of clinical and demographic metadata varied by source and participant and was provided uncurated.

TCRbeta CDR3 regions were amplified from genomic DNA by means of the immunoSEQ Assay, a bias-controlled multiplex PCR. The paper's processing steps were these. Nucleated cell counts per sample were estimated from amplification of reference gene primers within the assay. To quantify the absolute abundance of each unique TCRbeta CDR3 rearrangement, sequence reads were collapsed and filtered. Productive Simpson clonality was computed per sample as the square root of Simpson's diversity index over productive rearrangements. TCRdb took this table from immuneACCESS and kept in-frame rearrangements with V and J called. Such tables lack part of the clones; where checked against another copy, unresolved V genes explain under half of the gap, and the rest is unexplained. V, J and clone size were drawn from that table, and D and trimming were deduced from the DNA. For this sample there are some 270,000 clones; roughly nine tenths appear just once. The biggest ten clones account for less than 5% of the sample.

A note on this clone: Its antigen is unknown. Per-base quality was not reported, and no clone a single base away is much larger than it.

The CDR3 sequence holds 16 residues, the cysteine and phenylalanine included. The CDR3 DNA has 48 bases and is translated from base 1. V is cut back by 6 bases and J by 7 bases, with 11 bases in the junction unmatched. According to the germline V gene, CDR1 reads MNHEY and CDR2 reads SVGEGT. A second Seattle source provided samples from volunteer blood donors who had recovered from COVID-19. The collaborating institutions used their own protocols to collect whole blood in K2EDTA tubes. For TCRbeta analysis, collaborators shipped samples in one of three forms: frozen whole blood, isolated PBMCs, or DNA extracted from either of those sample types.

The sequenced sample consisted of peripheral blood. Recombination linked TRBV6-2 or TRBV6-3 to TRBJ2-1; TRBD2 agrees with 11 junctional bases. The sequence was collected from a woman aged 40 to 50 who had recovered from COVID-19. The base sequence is TGTGCCAGCAGCCGTACTAGCGGGAGTCTTAGTAATGAGCAGTTCTTC. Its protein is CASSRTSGSLSNEQFF.